This T cell receptor beta chain derives from a study of T cell responses to AZD1222 COVID-19 vaccine. Measured with immunoSEQ multiplex PCR; TCRdb has only the in-frame clones, and not every one. This sample has about 180,000 clones, with approximately 94% found just once. Study-wide points: Clonal diversity was possibly underestimated; the donors were predominantly white British and more often female. Elevations in Spike-specific TCR breadth and depth followed administration of two AZD1222 doses.

Deletions cut 1 base from V and 0 bases from J, with 7 bases between. Germline V gene sequence: CDR1 SGHRS, CDR2 YFSETQ. This CDR3 is 14 amino acids long. Remarks on this clone: Its antigen is not identified.

The chain is built from TRBV5-1 and TRBJ1-1, with unresolved D. This specimen consisted of peripheral blood, obtained on day 0 of AZD1222 vaccination. This sequence was found in an adult in good health. The CDR3 DNA reads TGCGCCAGCAGCTTGCGCAAAATGAACACTGAAGCTTTCTTT. It encodes CASSLRKMNTEAFF.